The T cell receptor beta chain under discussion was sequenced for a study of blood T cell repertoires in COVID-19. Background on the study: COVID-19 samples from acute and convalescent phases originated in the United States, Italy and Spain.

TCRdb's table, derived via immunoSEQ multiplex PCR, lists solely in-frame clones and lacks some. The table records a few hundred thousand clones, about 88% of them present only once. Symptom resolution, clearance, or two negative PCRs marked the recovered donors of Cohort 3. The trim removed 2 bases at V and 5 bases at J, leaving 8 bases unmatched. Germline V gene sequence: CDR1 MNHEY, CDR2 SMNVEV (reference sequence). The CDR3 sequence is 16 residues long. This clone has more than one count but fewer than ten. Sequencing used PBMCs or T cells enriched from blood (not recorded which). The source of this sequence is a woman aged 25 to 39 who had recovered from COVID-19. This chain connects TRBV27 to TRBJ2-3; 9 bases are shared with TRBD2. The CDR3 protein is CASSLVGGGAEDTQYF. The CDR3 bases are TGTGCCAGCAGTTTAGTCGGCGGGGGGGCAGAAGATACGCAGTATTTT.